This TCR beta chain was retrieved from a study of PD-1 blockade in classical Hodgkin lymphoma. CDR3 length: 15 amino acids. The V end lost 5 bases, the J end lost 2 bases, and 14 bases lay between the germline ends. From germline, CDR1 is SGHTA and CDR2 FQGNSA. The assay was immunoSEQ multiplex PCR, and TCRdb's table has in-frame clones only and misses some. The sample lists 55,000 to 80,000 clones, about 92% occurring once. Relapse after autologous stem cell transplantation occurred in every patient, and brentuximab vedotin exposure varied. The chain carries TRBV7-2 and TRBJ2-3; D may be TRBD2 (6 bases). The receptor was isolated from a human donor with classical Hodgkin lymphoma. Here the sequenced sample was peripheral blood mononuclear cells (PBMCs), taken at baseline. CDR3 protein: CASSQTGTSTDTQYF. The CDR3 DNA reads as TGTGCCAGCAGCCAAACCGGGACTTCCACAGATACGCAGTATTTT.